The 15 T cell receptor beta chains reported below all come from one sample, sequenced in a study of blood T cells in healthy people across ages. Alongside a J-beta primer mix, a sample-barcoded 5' primer served in a second PCR lasting roughly 7 to 12 cycles. One entry per CDR3 protein, called by TCRdb with MiXCR from the 5' RACE reads. Here the sample spans roughly 800,000 distinct CDR3 sequences, roughly 60% being singletons. The sequencing sample was made of blood. The receptors come from a man aged 25-45 years in good health.

In its sample, this clonotype was seen a few times. The chain couples TRBV6-1 to TRBJ2-4; D remains unclear. The V end lost 5 bases, the J end lost 0 bases, and 8 bases lay between the germline ends. CDR3 size: 14 residues. Germline V CDR1 and CDR2: MNHNS, SASEGT. As DNA, the CDR3 is TGTGCCAGCAGTCTGGAACTAGCCAAAAACATTCAGTACTTC. Its translation: CASSLELAKNIQYF.

Here the CDR3 DNA reads TGTGCCACCAGCAGAGATTTGATTTCGGAGACCCAGTACTTC. Its translation is CATSRDLISETQYF. This sequence joins TRBV15 and TRBJ2-5; D is uncertain. The CDR3 runs 14 residues. The V end was cut by 0 bases, the J end by 5 bases, with 10 bases between. Germline lookup yields CDR1 LNHNV and CDR2 YYDKDF (reference sequence).

For the CDR3, the DNA is TGTGCCAGCAGCAAAGGGACAGTCACTGAAGCTTTCTTT. Amino acid sequence: CASSKGTVTEAFF. The chain joins TRBV21-1 to TRBJ1-1; TRBD1 is taken as the D call from the table, unchecked against the DNA. TRBV21-1 is assigned pseudogene status. The CDR3 totals 13 residues.

The CDR3 DNA sequence: TGTGCCAGCAGCTGGCGGGACAGGGGCTACACCTTC. Residues: CASSWRDRGYTF. The chain is built from TRBV7-9 and TRBJ1-2; 8 nucleotides agree with TRBD1. The CDR3 has 12 residues. In germline, CDR1 is SEHNR, CDR2 FQNEAQ (reference sequence). V was clipped by 4 bases and J by 8 bases; unmatched bases: 3.

The CDR3 region has the DNA TGCAGCGTAGGAGGGGGGGGGACTAGCGCCTACAATGAGCAGTTCTTC. Translated: CSVGGGGTSAYNEQFF. The chain uses TRBV29-1 and TRBJ2-1; 10 bases align to TRBD2. The V and J ends lost 6 bases and 2 bases, in that order; junction bases with no gene match: 10. Germline values: CDR1 SQVTM, CDR2 ANQGSEA. The CDR3 spans 16 residues.

The V gene is TRBV7-6, the J gene TRBJ1-2; D gene unclear. The germline V gene has CDR1 SGHVS and CDR2 FNYEAQ. This CDR3 contains 15 residues. Trimming shortened V by 4 bases and J by 1 base, and 13 bases separated the two germline ends. The CDR3 coding sequence is TGTGCCAGCAGCTCCCTCCCCGGCCTTAACTATGGCTACACCTTC. Translation: CASSSLPGLNYGYTF.

The chain recombines TRBV20-1 with TRBJ2-3; TRBD1 agrees at 12 bases. There are 14 residues in the CDR3. Germline assignment: CDR1 DFQATT and CDR2 SNEGSKA (reference sequence). J gave up 5 bases and V 6 bases, and 6 bases lay outside the gene matches. CDR3 residues: CSAGDRGLVDTQYF. CDR3 DNA sequence: TGCAGTGCAGGGGACAGGGGGCTGGTAGATACGCAGTATTTT.

The genes are TRBV5-1 and TRBJ2-5; D ambiguous. V was trimmed by 0 bases and J by 0 bases, leaving 6 bases between them. CDR1 and CDR2 (germline): SGHRS, YFSETQ. The length of the CDR3 is 14 residues. CDR3 region: CASSLAAYQETQYF. The DNA of the CDR3 is TGCGCCAGCAGCTTGGCGGCTTACCAAGAGACCCAGTACTTC. Full variable domain (outside the CDR3, taken from reference TRBV5-1 and TRBJ2-5): KAGVTQTPRYLIKTRGQQVTLSCSPISGHRSVSWYQQTPGQGLQFLFEYFSETQRNKGNFPGRFSGRQFSNSRSEMNVSTLELGDSALYLCASSLAAYQETQYFGPGTRLLVL.

The CDR3 DNA is TGTGCCAGCAGTCCCTCAAACGCTCAAGAGACCCAGTACTTC. Translation gives CASSPSNAQETQYF. The chain combines TRBV12-3 or TRBV12-4 with TRBJ2-5; D gene unclear. The CDR3 extends over 14 amino acids. The V end lost 5 bases, the J end lost 2 bases, and 12 bases lay between the germline ends.

This clonotype was seen a few times. V gene TRBV20-1 combines with J gene TRBJ2-1; D ambiguous. Trimming removed 5 bases at V and 5 bases at J, with 10 bases between. CDR3 length equals 12 residues. Germline V lookup: CDR1 DFQATT, CDR2 SNEGSKA (reference sequence). CDR3 in DNA: TGCAGTGCTCCCCGGATCGACAATGAGCAGTTCTTC. Its translation is CSAPRIDNEQFF.

The chain links TRBV3-1 to TRBJ2-5, with 8 bases aligning to TRBD1. The DNA end is a closer match to TRBJ2-7, so the J assignment may be wrong. CDR1 is LGHDT, CDR2 YNNKEL, per germline (reference sequence). The CDR3 is made up of 14 amino acids. In DNA, the CDR3 is TGTGCCAGCAGCCGTAGGACAGGGCCGTACGAGCAGTACTTC. Translating it yields CASSRRTGPYEQYF.

The V gene is TRBV20-1, the J gene TRBJ2-1; a weak D match, TRBD1 (5 bases). Germline CDR1 reads DFQATT; CDR2 reads SNEGSKA (reference sequence). Deletions cut 4 bases from V and 8 bases from J, with 15 bases between. The CDR3 covers 13 residues. The CDR3 DNA sequence: TGCAGTGCTAAGGGGTTCAGTGAGGATGAGCAGTTCTTC. This codes for CSAKGFSEDEQFF.

In this sample, this clonotype turned up once. J is TRBJ2-7 and V is TRBV4-2; 9 nucleotides agree with TRBD2. The length of the CDR3 is 16 residues. Germline assignment: CDR1 LGHNA and CDR2 YNFKEQ. V was clipped by 0 bases and J by 2 bases; unmatched bases: 5. In DNA form, the CDR3 reads TGTGCCAGCAGCCAAGAACCCGGGACTAGCCCCTACGAGCAGTACTTC. Its protein product is CASSQEPGTSPYEQYF.

This sequence joins TRBV7-2 and TRBJ2-5, with TRBD2 as a possible D gene (6 bases). V lost 5 bases and J 4 bases, leaving 14 bases between the germline ends. This CDR3 has 14 residues. The germline V gene has CDR1 SGHTA and CDR2 FQGNSA. This CDR3 reads CASSQKRVRETQYF. The CDR3 region has the DNA TGTGCCAGCAGCCAAAAGCGGGTCCGAGAGACCCAGTACTTC. The full variable domain, in which reference TRBV7-2 and TRBJ2-5 provide the parts outside the CDR3, is GAGVSQSPSNKVTEKGKDVELRCDPISGHTALYWYRQSLGQGLEFLIYFQGNSAPDKSGLPSDRFSAERTGGSVSTLTIQRTQQEDSAVYLCASSQKRVRETQYFGPGTRLLVL.

This clonotype has only one observation. DNA of the CDR3: TGCAGTGCTAGAGATTCAAAAGGGTACCAAGAGACCCAGTACTTC. It translates to CSARDSKGYQETQYF. The chain uses TRBV20-1 and TRBJ2-5; no clear D gene. Trimming shortened V by 0 bases and J by 0 bases, and 11 bases separated the two germline ends. The CDR3 runs to 15 residues. The V gene's germline CDR1 is DFQATT and CDR2 SNEGSKA (reference sequence).